This TCR beta chain was observed in a study of cytomegalovirus exposure and HLA in healthy donors (dated by TCRdb to about 2017). Broadly, across the study: According to an earlier analysis of around 600 of the donors, 150 million to 200 million T cells yielded roughly 100 million unique TCR beta sequences and more than 250 Gb of sequence data. An early release that covered fewer than 800 HLA-typed donors contained approximately 290 gigabases of sequencing data and 70 million to 100 million unique TCR sequences. Among the roughly 390 genotyped donors, under 90% belonged to the genetic ancestry cluster associated with self-reported Caucasian donors. The study aimed to test whether cataloging public T cell receptors could reveal signatures of past pathogen exposure. The T cell repertoires of under 750 subjects were profiled by immunosequencing and related to cytomegalovirus serostatus. A separate validation cohort of more than 100 different subjects was used in addition to the roughly 670-subject first cohort. To predict cytomegalovirus infection status, the study brought together high-throughput TCR immunosequencing, statistical association of individual TCRs with disease status, and machine learning. A later analysis re-examined previously published TCR beta repertoires from about 670 donors and added high-resolution HLA genotyping to investigate patterns of TCR occurrence. Rather than drawing on any new phenotypic data, the later analysis identified candidate immune exposures from TCR beta sequences and the way those sequences occurred across donors. To decide whether each TCR beta V gene segment behaved as functional or pseudogenic, an earlier analysis of approximately 590 of the donors relied on high-throughput TCR beta sequencing. Alongside the repertoire data, information on donor age, sex, ethnicity and CMV serostatus was compiled. Genome-wide SNP genotypes for about 65% of the 666 donors were used in a later genetic analysis, which treated that subset as a discovery cohort. All discovery cohort repertoires had been generated using a single sequencing platform. HLA typing covered class I and class II loci at four-digit resolution. Typing coverage varied by locus: about 629-630 donors for A, B, C, DRB1 and DQB1; more than 500 for DQA1; around 570 for DPA1; approximately 490 for DPB1. Because of strong linkage in the cohort, four or five DR-DQ haplotypes were treated as single units for association and clustering. Across 300 to 500 genotyped donors of the cohort, an average of roughly 250,000 unique TCR beta nucleotide sequences per donor were sequenced, and 15% to 20% of those sequences were non-productive. The paper as a whole reports these results and caveats: The presence/absence analyses assumed that sequencing depth was roughly uniform across donors, and that assumption may not be true. In the study, approximately 160 TCR beta chains were listed as associated with cytomegalovirus. A further reported finding was that TCR beta sequences accurately predicted the HLA-A and HLA-B alleles for most subjects in the first cohort. The authors suggested that the approach could potentially be extended to other disease states and immunological phenotypes. V-gene and J-gene trimming of TCR beta chains was associated with a missense DCLRE1C variant in a later genetic analysis, and the association was replicated in an independent cohort. Some 15 rarely observed V segments, including chromosome 9 orphons, were excluded from the earlier analysis of approximately 500 of the donors because counts were too low. A later analysis found that TCR association rates varied across HLA loci, with DRB1 alleles showing the most associated TCRs and HLA-C alleles the fewest. Compared with the approximately 700-donor mean, donors in an Asian-associated ancestry cluster had fewer N-insertions in productive TCRs, according to a later genetic analysis. According to a later analysis, most CMV-associated TCR beta chains appeared to be HLA-restricted, and the HLA associations seemed to be driven largely by CMV exposure. When HLA alleles, especially DR and DQ, strongly co-occurred, TCR associations were difficult to assign to individual alleles. CMV serostatus was the only immune exposure information available for the cohort. Only TCR beta chains were sequenced in this cohort, and the absence of alpha or paired-chain data limited detectable features. The 87-base-pair reads could not distinguish some IMGT-functional V segments, including TRBV6-2 and TRBV6-3, so those segments were excluded. A cluster of highly shared sequence variants was judged likely to represent a technical artifact of the sequencing pipeline. Cytomegalovirus status was reported to be diagnosed by the classifier with high specificity and sensitivity in both the original and validation cohorts. A few of the identified cytomegalovirus-associated TCR beta chains were confirmed in vitro to be specific for cytomegalovirus antigens. An earlier analysis of approximately 500 of the donors showed that most TCR beta V segments appeared in productive rearrangements either about 90% or about 30% of the time, which broadly matched IMGT annotations. While some public TCRs were present in many individuals, most TCR sequences turned up only very rarely across donors. Because HLA typing was unavailable for some donors at each locus, only the typed subset was used in association tests. Linkage disequilibrium might explain the correlated functional status among segregating V segments, but an unknown experimental factor could not be ruled out. In a later analysis, several top co-occurrence clusters were reported to appear linked to parvovirus B19, influenza, CMV and Epstein-Barr virus. In a later analysis, around 15,000 TCR beta sequences were associated with specific HLA alleles at a false discovery rate of 0.05. In a later analysis, HLA-associated TCR beta chains were found to be more clonally expanded and to have lower generation probabilities than equally common non-associated chains.

The cohort consisted of 650 to 700 healthy bone marrow donors. All cohort members were sampled while nominally healthy, although unrecorded immune exposures were likely present. The donor was CMV seronegative and was included in the group of hundreds of seronegative cohort members. A peripheral blood sample was collected from each donor, and TCR beta sequencing was performed on peripheral blood mononuclear cells. Genomic DNA was extracted from the blood cell samples with the Qiagen DNeasy Blood Extraction Kit. With respect to this clone: Its antigen has not been determined.

Sequences MGHRA (CDR1) and YSYEKL (CDR2) are obtained from the germline V gene. For this chain, trimming is 4 bases at the V end and 2 bases at the J end, and the number of junction bases without a gene match is 8. Reading from cysteine to phenylalanine, the CDR3 counts 16 amino acids. The read is trimmed to its CDR3 DNA, 48 bases read in frame from base 1. Library creation used the immunoSEQ multiplex PCR assay. For the multiplex PCR, a mixture combining 60 forward primers for TCR Vbeta segments and 13 reverse primers for TCR Jbeta segments was used. A multiplex PCR assay on genomic DNA amplified the CDR3 region of rearranged TCR beta genes. The amplified TCR beta libraries were sequenced on the Illumina HiSeq System as 87-base-pair reads. Per the original workflow: A later analysis counted some 74 million unique TCR beta chains across the approximately 700 repertoires, and approximately 11 million of these chains were shared by at least two donors. Raw reads were error-corrected and collapsed into unique sequences by a nearest-neighbor algorithm in which closely related sequences were merged to remove PCR and sequencing errors. Alignment of CDR3 sequences to IMGT reference sequences was used to assign V, D and J gene segments. For a sequence to be retained, at least a six-nucleotide match to both a V gene segment and a J gene segment was required. Rearrangements were called productive when the CDR3 lacked stop codons and stayed in frame with V and J; all others were non-productive. CDR3 was defined according to IMGT convention as the region running from the second conserved V-encoded cysteine to the conserved J-encoded phenylalanine. The earlier analysis of 587 of the donors excluded any sequence lacking an unambiguous match to a single V gene segment. An earlier analysis of several hundred of the donors called V segments functional above 56.7% productive rearrangements and segregating when the between-donor standard deviation exceeded 5%. To diagnose cytomegalovirus status from the catalog of TCR beta chain sequences, a statistical classification framework was built. In a later analysis, TCR nucleotide sequences were compared against IMGT/GENE-DB human TR gene sequences so that V and J genes could be assigned. Using the TCRdist pipeline, a later analysis assigned CDR3 sequences along with most-parsimonious VDJ recombination scenarios. In a later analysis, each TCR beta chain was defined by its CDR3 amino acid sequence together with its V-gene family, and reads lacking a unique V-gene family were excluded. To address suspected cross-contamination and a sequencing artifact, a later analysis removed roughly 580 highly shared, low-generation-probability nucleotide sequences. For each public chain, a later analysis derived a clonal expansion index from normalized ranks of inferred template counts within each repertoire. A later analysis computed generation probabilities with a VDJ recombination model fitted to out-of-frame rearrangements, and checked the results against IGoR. In a later analysis, hypergeometric tests were used to score TCR-TCR, TCR-HLA and TCR-CMV co-occurrence, with a repertoire-size bias correction applied to TCR pairs. To estimate false discovery rates, a later analysis permuted the HLA or CMV assignments 20 times. In a later analysis, co-occurring TCRs were grouped using DBSCAN, and TCRdist sequence similarity was added for clustering within HLA-allele-positive subsets. Co-occurrence clustering excluded repertoires with fewer than 30,000 or more than 120,000 public chains, plus five with anomalous nucleotide sharing. This immuneACCESS table, as held by TCRdb, lists in-frame sequences with V and J called but not all clones. Of the missing ones, under half trace to an unresolved V gene in checked studies; the others have no known cause. That table is the source of V, J and clone size, and D and trimming were worked out from the DNA. The sample has 75,000 to 95,000 clones on record. Of the sample, 1.3% to 1.5% falls within the top ten clones.

Source material: PBMCs. In this chain, TRBV4-1 is recombined with TRBJ2-1, with 7 bases matching TRBD1. The TCR originated in a woman between 55 and 75 years old in good health and CMV-seronegative. This receptor carries the CDR3 CASSLRTGDPYNEQFF. Here is the DNA: TGCGCCAGCAGCCTTCGAACAGGGGATCCCTACAATGAGCAGTTCTTC.